This TCR beta chain is drawn from a study of T-cell memory formation after mild COVID-19. In the study overall: TCR clusters showed largely donor specificity.

Study-level results: Balance between CD4 and CD8 was seen in clones contracting day 15 to 85, and a CD4+ lean was seen in later expanders. CD4+ clones that contracted lay mainly in CM and EM; CD8+ ones lay in EMRA.

V lost 7 bases, J lost 4 bases, and 11 bases lay in between. Germline assignment: CDR1 SGHRS and CDR2 YFSETQ. The CDR3 has 12 residues. Notes on this clonotype: Its antigen remains unknown.

After 5'RACE with constant-segment primers, TCR alpha and TCR beta cDNA libraries carrying sample barcodes and UMIs were obtained. TCRdb re-analysed the 5' RACE reads in MiXCR, keeping a single row per CDR3 protein. The sample yields tens of thousands of distinct CDR3 sequences, approximately 7% seen once. Specimen: PBMCs or a T cell subset sorted from them (not recorded which). The chain has TRBV5-1 and TRBJ2-5; a possible D gene is TRBD2 (5 bases). This sequence originates from a man aged 18 to 35 who had mild COVID-19 (a few samples of this study predate the infection). Cell type and time point are not known. Here the CDR3 DNA reads TGCGCCAGCCGAGGAGGTGGAGAGACCCAGTACTTC. Translating it yields CASRGGGETQYF.